This passage covers 16 T cell receptor beta chains from one sample sequenced in a study of T cell responses to AZD1222 COVID-19 vaccine. Produced via immunoSEQ multiplex PCR; TCRdb's table is partial and in-frame only. The sample has roughly 170,000 clones; around nine tenths are singletons. Sequences were derived from peripheral blood, sampled on day 0 of AZD1222 vaccination. These receptors were taken from an adult in good health.

The genes are TRBV3-1 (or the pseudogene TRBV3-2) and TRBJ2-7; D uncertain. With 2 bases removed from V and 1 base from J, the gap between germline ends came to 12 bases. Germline loops: CDR1 LGHDT, CDR2 YNNKEL (reference sequence). The CDR3 runs to 15 residues. This CDR3 is CASSQTWTDSYEQYF. CDR3 sequence (DNA): TGTGCCAGCAGCCAAACCTGGACCGATTCCTACGAGCAGTACTTC.

With respect to this clone: Other DNA sequences in the same sample also yield this CDR3. The CDR3 DNA reads as TGCAGTGCTAGTCGCGGGGAACTCTACAATGAGCAGTTCTTC. This encodes CSASRGELYNEQFF. The chain links TRBV20-1 to TRBJ2-1; D possibly corresponds to TRBD2 (6 bases). Germline loops: CDR1 DFQATT, CDR2 SNEGSKA (reference sequence). Between the trimmed V and J ends, which lost 3 bases and 3 bases, there was a span of 12 bases. The CDR3 is 14 amino acids.

V is TRBV4-1 and J is TRBJ1-1; D gene ambiguous. Trimming pared 1 base from V and 0 bases from J, leaving 12 bases between. The CDR3 is made up of 16 amino acids. The germline V gene encodes CDR1 MGHRA and CDR2 YSYEKL. CDR3 protein: CASSQVIRGMNTEAFF. The CDR3 DNA sequence: TGCGCCAGCAGCCAAGTCATCCGAGGGATGAACACTGAAGCTTTCTTT.

V gene TRBV30 combines with J gene TRBJ2-2; D might be TRBD2 (6 bases). Between the trimmed V and J ends, which lost 2 bases and 6 bases, there was a span of 19 bases. The CDR3 covers 16 residues. In germline, CDR1 is GTSNPN, CDR2 SVGIG (reference sequence). This chain's CDR3 is CAWSLYRGFNAGELFF. In DNA form, the CDR3 reads TGTGCCTGGAGTCTTTACCGGGGGTTTAATGCCGGGGAGCTGTTTTTT.

The CDR3 loop reads CASILTNTEAFF. The CDR3 DNA follows: TGTGCCAGCATCCTAACGAACACTGAAGCTTTCTTT. The chain is built from TRBV6-6 and TRBJ1-1; D unclear. Germline-derived CDR1 and CDR2 are MNHNY and SVGAGI (reference sequence). V lost 7 bases to trimming and J lost 1 base, with 7 bases between them. CDR3 size: 12 residues.

This sequence joins TRBV19 and TRBJ1-5; 7 bases fit TRBD1. V was clipped by 2 bases and J by 6 bases; unmatched bases: 4. CDR1 LNHDA and CDR2 SQIVND come from the germline V gene (reference sequence). CDR3 length: 14 amino acids. CDR3 nucleotide sequence: TGTGCCAGTAGTATATTGGCAGGGGGTCAGCCCCAGCATTTT. Its translation: CASSILAGGQPQHF.

The rearrangement links TRBV4-1 to TRBJ2-1; perhaps D is TRBD1 or TRBD2 (6 bases each). This CDR3 has 14 residues. Trimming shortened V by 0 bases and J by 9 bases, and 12 bases separated the two germline ends. CDR1 MGHRA and CDR2 YSYEKL come from the germline V gene. DNA for the CDR3: TGCGCCAGCAGCCAAGAAGGGGGGCTCACTGAGCAGTTCTTC. Residues: CASSQEGGLTEQFF.

The J gene is TRBJ2-7, the V gene TRBV19; 9 positions match TRBD1. The germline CDR1 and CDR2 sequences are LNHDA and SQIVND (reference sequence). The CDR3 has 14 residues. The ends lost 5 bases at V and 3 bases at J; junction bases unmatched: 5. The CDR3 DNA follows: TGTGCCAGTAGTGCGGGACAGGGATACTACGAGCAGTACTTC. Encoded protein: CASSAGQGYYEQYF.

The V and J genes are TRBV6-5 and TRBJ2-3, with 8 bases fitting TRBD1. J gave up 5 bases and V 4 bases, and 5 bases lay outside the gene matches. Germline V gene lookup returns CDR1 MNHEY and CDR2 SVGAGI. CDR3 size: 14 residues. The CDR3 loop is CASSSGQGVDTQYF. The CDR3, as DNA: TGTGCCAGCAGTTCCGGACAGGGAGTAGATACGCAGTATTTT.

The chain couples TRBV4-1 to TRBJ2-3; tentative D call: TRBD2 (6 bases). This CDR3 has 16 amino acids. The germline gives CDR1 MGHRA, CDR2 YSYEKL. The V end was cut by 1 base, the J end by 2 bases, with 13 bases between. The CDR3 DNA is TGCGCCAGCAGCCAAGGATCGGGACTCCTCACAGATACGCAGTATTTT. This translates into CASSQGSGLLTDTQYF.

The rearrangement uses TRBV12-5 and TRBJ2-5, with 10 bases that match TRBD1. V dropped 5 bases and J dropped 0; count of bases not matched to a gene: 3. The CDR3 runs to 15 residues. Germline assignment: CDR1 LGHNT and CDR2 FRNRAP. The CDR3 region is CASGPGQGYQETQYF. CDR3 nucleotides: TGTGCTAGTGGTCCGGGACAGGGGTACCAAGAGACCCAGTACTTC.

The V and J genes are TRBV28 and TRBJ1-2, with D tentatively TRBD1 (6 bases). The CDR3 has 12 amino acids. Looked up from germline, CDR1 is MDHEN and CDR2 is SYDVKM. The V end was cut by 4 bases, the J end by 6 bases, with 9 bases between. CDR3 loop: CASSWTVHGYTF. The CDR3 region has the DNA TGTGCCAGCAGTTGGACAGTTCATGGCTACACCTTC.

V and J are TRBV18 and TRBJ1-5, with D possibly matching TRBD1 (6 bases). Germline V gene lookup returns CDR1 KGHSH and CDR2 LQKENI. V gave up 8 bases and J gave up 4 bases, with 12 bases separating them. This CDR3 has 13 amino acids. This CDR3 is CASQDRTNQPQHF. CDR3 DNA sequence: TGTGCCAGCCAAGACAGGACTAATCAGCCCCAGCATTTT.

The chain recombines TRBV15 with TRBJ2-7; 10 positions agree with TRBD1. Germline CDR1 reads LNHNV; CDR2 reads YYDKDF (reference sequence). This CDR3 region has 14 residues. Trimming removed 6 bases from V and 7 bases from J; junction bases left unmatched: 9. The CDR3 region has the DNA TGTGCCACCAGATTTTTGGGACAGGGGTTAGAGCAGTACTTC. It translates to CATRFLGQGLEQYF.

The chain is built from TRBV24-1 and TRBJ1-3, with D possibly being TRBD1 (5 bases). Trimming cost V 5 bases and J 1 base, with 14 bases left between them. This CDR3 spans 16 amino acids. In germline, CDR1 is KGHDR, CDR2 SFDVKD. The CDR3 DNA reads TGTGCCACCAGTGTTGGGGCGGAAGGATCTGGAAACACCATATATTTT. This encodes CATSVGAEGSGNTIYF.

The V call is TRBV29-1, the J call TRBJ2-6; possibly TRBD1 for D (6 bases). The germline V and J ends were trimmed by 1 base and 4 bases, with 14 bases remaining between them. The CDR3 length is 16 residues. In germline, CDR1 is SQVTM, CDR2 ANQGSEA. The CDR3: CSVEGTGQSGANVLTF. For the CDR3, the DNA is TGCAGCGTTGAAGGTACAGGGCAATCCGGGGCCAACGTCCTGACTTTC.